A single sample is the source of the 9 T cell receptor beta chains below, sequenced in a study of shared clonotypes between healthy human individuals. Measured with immunoSEQ multiplex PCR; TCRdb has only the in-frame clones, and not every one. The sample carries 2 million to 3 million clones, 80% to 95% recorded once. The sequenced sample was naive CD4+ T cells from PBMCs. Subset in this sample: CD45RA+ positively selected. The receptors shown here come from a man younger than 35 in good health. Some clones in this sample may be carry-over from other donors' samples.

The V gene is TRBV5-6, the J gene TRBJ2-5, with a weak D call TRBD2 (5 bases). Germline CDR1 reads SGHDT; CDR2 reads YYEEEE. V dropped 1 base and J dropped 5 bases, with 18 bases sitting between them. The CDR3 contains 16 residues. The CDR3 coding sequence is TGTGCCAGCAGCTTGAGCCCGGGTTCGAGGGAGGAGACCCAGTACTTC. Translating it yields CASSLSPGSREETQYF.

This sequence joins TRBV5-1 and TRBJ2-5, with 11 bases identical to TRBD2. The V gene's germline CDR1 is SGHRS and CDR2 YFSETQ. The CDR3 is 16 residues long. J gave up 3 bases and V 4 bases, and 8 bases lay outside the gene matches. In DNA, the CDR3 is TGCGCCAGCAGCCCCGGGACTAGCGGTATTGAAGAGACCCAGTACTTC. Amino acids: CASSPGTSGIEETQYF. The full variable domain, rest sourced from reference TRBV5-1 and TRBJ2-5, is KAGVTQTPRYLIKTRGQQVTLSCSPISGHRSVSWYQQTPGQGLQFLFEYFSETQRNKGNFPGRFSGRQFSNSRSEMNVSTLELGDSALYLCASSPGTSGIEETQYFGPGTRLLVL.

The chain couples TRBV5-5 to TRBJ2-3, with 12 bases identical to TRBD1. Germline V gene lookup returns CDR1 SGHKS and CDR2 YYEKEE (reference sequence). The length of the CDR3 is 16 residues. V was clipped by 7 bases and J by 3 bases; unmatched bases: 9. The CDR3 nucleotides are TGTGCCAGCCTCAGACCGGGACAGGGGGCGACAGATACGCAGTATTTT. It is translated as CASLRPGQGATDTQYF.

As regards this clone: The same CDR3 also results from other DNA sequences found in this sample. The V gene is TRBV5-1, the J gene TRBJ2-1; 9 positions agree with TRBD1. Germline loops: CDR1 SGHRS, CDR2 YFSETQ. J was trimmed by 8 bases and V by 2 bases; bases with no gene match: 5. The CDR3 length is 14 residues. CDR3 in amino acids: CASSLGQGRDEQFF. The CDR3 coding sequence is TGCGCCAGCAGCTTAGGACAGGGGCGGGATGAGCAGTTCTTC. The full variable domain, with the rest looked up from reference TRBV5-1 and TRBJ2-1, is KAGVTQTPRYLIKTRGQQVTLSCSPISGHRSVSWYQQTPGQGLQFLFEYFSETQRNKGNFPGRFSGRQFSNSRSEMNVSTLELGDSALYLCASSLGQGRDEQFFGPGTRLTVL.

J is TRBJ2-5 and V is TRBV11-3, with 7 nucleotides matching TRBD2. The germline V gene encodes CDR1 SGHNT and CDR2 YENEEA. The CDR3 sequence is 12 residues long. V lost 5 bases, J lost 11 bases, and 8 bases stayed unmatched. The CDR3: CASSISRGEQYF. As DNA, the CDR3 is TGTGCCAGCAGCATCTCCCGGGGGGAGCAGTACTTC.

A note on this clone: This CDR3 is also generated by other DNA sequences in the sample. This chain connects TRBV5-1 to TRBJ2-3; 12 nucleotides line up with TRBD2. Germline assignment: CDR1 SGHRS and CDR2 YFSETQ. This CDR3 is 15 amino acids long. V lost 4 bases to trimming and J lost 4 bases; unmatched junction nucleotides: 4. Written as DNA, the CDR3 is TGCGCCAGCAGCACCCTAGCGGGAGGGCCAGATACGCAGTATTTT. Protein product: CASSTLAGGPDTQYF.

This chain uses TRBV4-2 with TRBJ2-7; tentatively, D is TRBD2 (7 bases). Looked up from germline, CDR1 is LGHNA and CDR2 is YNFKEQ. The CDR3 totals 15 residues. Trimming removed 4 bases from V and 0 bases from J, with 13 bases in between. The CDR3 sequence is CASSPGGPGSYEQYF. CDR3 in DNA: TGTGCCAGCAGCCCCGGGGGGCCGGGCTCCTACGAGCAGTACTTC.

The DNA of the CDR3 is TGTGCCAGCAGTCTTAGCGGGAGCCGCTACCGATACAATGAGCAGTTCTTC. This sequence encodes CASSLSGSRYRYNEQFF. The chain joins TRBV28 to TRBJ2-1, with 9 bases that match TRBD2. CDR1 and CDR2 (germline): MDHEN, SYDVKM. After removal of 5 bases from V and 4 bases from J, the junction contained 12 bases not matched to a gene. CDR3 size: 17 residues.

As to this clone: This CDR3 is also generated by other DNA sequences in the sample. V gene TRBV5-1 combines with J gene TRBJ2-1; D unresolved. CDR1 and CDR2 from the germline V gene are SGHRS and YFSETQ. This CDR3 is built from 15 residues. The ends were cut back, 1 base at V and 2 bases at J, with 10 bases in the middle. CDR3 amino acids: CASSLLVGTYNEQFF. In DNA form, the CDR3 reads TGCGCCAGCAGCTTGTTGGTGGGGACCTACAATGAGCAGTTCTTC.